This T cell receptor (beta chain) was captured in a study of cytomegalovirus exposure and HLA in healthy donors. The primer mix had 60 Vbeta and 13 Jbeta primers. Using immunoSEQ multiplex PCR, the repertoire was profiled, and TCRdb retains in-frame clones only, with some absent. The sample includes more than 95,000 clones, approximately 80% seen only once; the top ten take around 13%. V lost 6 bases, J lost 6 bases, and 8 bases stayed unmatched. CDR1 SGHRS and CDR2 YFSETQ come from the germline V gene. This CDR3 is 14 amino acids long. This TCR was sampled from a woman in her forties in good health and CMV-seropositive. V gene TRBV5-1 combines with J gene TRBJ2-1; 8 bases agree with TRBD1. Sample: PBMCs. CDR3 nucleotides: TGCGCCAGCACTAAACAGGGGGGTGGCAATGAGCAGTTCTTC. It specifies CASTKQGGGNEQFF.